This is a list of T cell receptor beta chains from one sample in a study of blood T cells in healthy people across ages. MiXCR was run by TCRdb on the 5' RACE reads, yielding one entry per CDR3 protein. The sample contains more than 1,400,000 distinct CDR3 sequences, around 39% of which appear only once. The specimen sequenced was blood. The receptors derive from a woman younger than 30 in good health. Both conserved end residues are part of each CDR3. A D gene is named only where the DNA matches it firmly. Size tells how often a clone was seen (once, few, many) or the class of an expanded clone, and some rows leave it out.

TRBJ2-1,NA,TRBV11-2,TRBD1,TGTGCCAGCACTGGACAGGGGGCTAGAGAGCAGTTCTTC,CASTGQGAREQFF
TRBJ1-6,NA,TRBV20-1,TRBD1,TGCAGTGCTAGATCTGACAGGGACCACTTT,CSARSDRDHF
TRBJ2-5,few,TRBV12-3/TRBV12-4,NA,TGTGCCAGCAGCTCCCGACCGGACAGCCAAGAGACCCAGTACTTC,CASSSRPDSQETQYF
TRBJ2-1,NA,TRBV12-3/TRBV12-4,NA,TGTGCCAGCAGTTTGGGGCAGGCTCTCAATGAGCAGTTCTTC,CASSLGQALNEQFF
TRBJ1-2,NA,TRBV12-3/TRBV12-4,NA,TGTGCCAGCAGTTTAGGACAGATCGGCTACACCTTC,CASSLGQIGYTF
TRBJ2-1,NA,TRBV10-2,TRBD2,TGCGCCAGCAGTGAGTCGGCGCTAGCGGGGACCAAGGGGGGTGAGCAGTTCTTC,CASSESALAGTKGGEQFF
TRBJ1-6,NA,TRBV27,NA,TGTGCCAGCAGCCCTCGGCCCTATAATTCACCCCTCCACTTT,CASSPRPYNSPLHF
TRBJ2-7,NA,TRBV7-6,NA,TGTGCCAGCAGCTTAGCGCCCGGAAAGTCCTACGAGCAGTACTTC,CASSLAPGKSYEQYF
TRBJ2-1,few,TRBV7-2,TRBD2,TGTGCCAGCCACGCCGGGACTAGCAGCTACAATGAGCAGTTCTTC,CASHAGTSSYNEQFF
TRBJ1-1,few,TRBV3-1,TRBD1,TGTGCCAGCAGCCCGATCGCGGGACAGGGGGCTGGTAGAAACACTGAAGCTTTCTTT,CASSPIAGQGAGRNTEAFF
TRBJ2-1,few,TRBV5-1,NA,TGCGCCAGCACGTCCAACCCCTCCTACAATGAGCAGTTCTTC,CASTSNPSYNEQFF
TRBJ2-4,NA,TRBV10-3,NA,TGTGCCTTCAGTGAGTCATCACGGGTAGGGGACATTCAGTACTTC,CAFSESSRVGDIQYF
TRBJ1-5,NA,TRBV11-2,NA,TGTGCCAGCAACAGTGAGAATCAGCCCCAGCATTTT,CASNSENQPQHF
TRBJ2-7,many,TRBV29-1,TRBD1,TGCAGCGGCCGGACAGGCCTTCAATCCTACGAGCAGTACTTC,CSGRTGLQSYEQYF
TRBJ1-2,NA,TRBV5-1,NA,TGCGCCAGCAGCTCCGGGACGGTTATCTATGGCTACACCTTC,CASSSGTVIYGYTF
TRBJ1-4,few,TRBV5-5,TRBD1,TGTGCCAGCAGCATACCTTTTCCCGGGACAGGGTACATCTCAACTAATGAAAAACTGTTTTTT,CASSIPFPGTGYISTNEKLFF
TRBJ2-3,NA,TRBV25-1,NA,TGTGCCAGCAGCATTGCATGGGATGTGCAGTATTTT,CASSIAWDVQYF
TRBJ2-1,NA,TRBV7-9,NA,TGTGCCAGCACCCAAGCGGGTTACGCCTACAATGAGCAGTTCTTC,CASTQAGYAYNEQFF
TRBJ1-6,NA,TRBV7-2,NA,TGTGCCAGCAGCTTAGCGGGGGCCCAACCCCTCCACTTT,CASSLAGAQPLHF
TRBJ2-2,NA,TRBV20-1,TRBD2,TGCAGTGCTAGAGACCCTAGCGGGACGAACACCGGGGAGCTGTTTTTT,CSARDPSGTNTGELFF